The sequence of this T cell receptor (beta chain) was determined in a study of CD8+ T cells in alopecia areata. Study in general: Treatment of the treated patients consisted of oral tofacitinib, 5 to 10 mg twice daily.

TCR sequencing used cDNA made by reverse transcription of extracted RNA. Using immunoSEQ multiplex PCR, the repertoire was profiled, and TCRdb retains in-frame clones only, with some absent. The sample carries about 150,000 clones, around 87% recorded once. Germline lookup yields CDR1 MNHNS and CDR2 SASEGT. This CDR3 comprises 15 residues. Trimming took off 6 bases at V and 4 bases at J, with 18 bases between the two ends. Sorting from PBMCs produced CD4+ and CD8+ T cells. The gene calls are TRBV6-1 and TRBJ1-2; D unresolved. This receptor was obtained from a human donor with alopecia areata. Sequenced here: CD8+ T cells sorted from blood, sampled at week 0. The CDR3 protein is CASSLDGLLAYGYTF. The CDR3 DNA follows: TGTGCCAGCAGCCTAGACGGATTGCTTGCCTATGGCTACACCTTC.